Below are 9 T cell receptor beta chains sequenced from a single sample in a study of OX40 agonist ivuxolimab in advanced cancers. Clones were read by immunoSEQ multiplex PCR, and TCRdb kept only the in-frame ones, dropping some. The sample lists about 80,000 clones, around 94% seen once, with 9.5% to 12% in the top ten. Source: CD4+ or CD8+ T cells sorted from blood, taken in a trial of the OX40 agonist ivuxolimab. The receptors were sampled from an adult with an advanced solid tumor such as melanoma, head and neck, liver or kidney cancer.

The chain uses TRBV2 and TRBJ2-7, with TRBD1 as a possible D gene (6 bases). CDR1 and CDR2 (germline): SNHLY, FYNNEI. The CDR3 is made up of 12 amino acids. V dropped 7 bases and J dropped 3 bases, with 10 bases sitting between them. CDR3 sequence reads: CASTRGGYEQYF. The CDR3 coding sequence is TGTGCCAGCACCCGAGGGGGCTACGAGCAGTACTTC.

With respect to this clone: The same CDR3 can be traced to other DNA sequences in this sample. V is TRBV28 and J is TRBJ1-2; D remains ambiguous. The CDR3 totals 12 residues. CDR1 and CDR2 from the germline V gene are MDHEN and SYDVKM. Between the trimmed V and J ends, which lost 5 bases and 5 bases, there was a span of 9 bases. The CDR3 nucleotides are TGTGCCAGCAGTCTACGTAGGTATGGCTACACCTTC. Translation: CASSLRRYGYTF.

The chain uses TRBV28 and TRBJ2-3; D is possibly TRBD1 or TRBD2 (5 bases each). Germline loops: CDR1 MDHEN, CDR2 SYDVKM. The CDR3 sequence is 15 residues long. Trimming pared 4 bases from V and 1 base from J, leaving 12 bases between. CDR3 sequence: CASSYGLGGTDTQYF. The CDR3 DNA is TGTGCCAGCAGTTACGGATTGGGGGGCACAGATACGCAGTATTTT.

The chain employs TRBV2 and TRBJ2-3; no firm D call. Trimming took off 4 bases at V and 2 bases at J, with 7 bases between the two ends. Looked up from germline, CDR1 is SNHLY and CDR2 is FYNNEI. The CDR3 has 13 residues. The CDR3 spells CASSVQTTDTQYF. The CDR3 DNA follows: TGTGCCAGCAGTGTACAGACCACAGATACGCAGTATTTT.

This clone was seen once. CDR3 residues: CASSPGLAGVTYEQYF. CDR3 DNA: TGTGCCAGCAGCCCTGGACTAGCGGGTGTAACCTACGAGCAGTACTTC. This chain connects TRBV27 to TRBJ2-7; 11 positions agree with TRBD2. The V gene's germline CDR1 is MNHEY and CDR2 SMNVEV (reference sequence). The CDR3 runs 16 residues. Trimming removed 6 bases from V and 2 bases from J; junction bases left unmatched: 9.

V and J are TRBV7-9 and TRBJ2-3; TRBD2 matches 8 bases. CDR3 length: 15 residues. The germline CDR1 and CDR2 sequences are SEHNR and FQNEAQ (reference sequence). With V trimmed by 3 bases and J by 2 bases, 4 bases remained unmatched. CDR3 bases: TGTGCCAGCAGCTTCACTAGCGGAGTCACAGATACGCAGTATTTT. Translating gives CASSFTSGVTDTQYF.

The V and J genes are TRBV28 and TRBJ1-2, with D possibly TRBD1 on 5 matching bases. The V end was cut by 1 base, the J end by 3 bases, with 12 bases between. The CDR3 has 15 amino acids. Germline assignment: CDR1 MDHEN and CDR2 SYDVKM. CDR3 in amino acids: CASSLFRDPDYGYTF. In DNA form, the CDR3 reads TGTGCCAGCAGTTTATTTAGGGACCCCGACTATGGCTACACCTTC.

The rearrangement links TRBV6-5 to TRBJ1-1; D remains ambiguous. CDR3 length: 15 amino acids. Germline CDR1 is MNHEY and CDR2 is SVGAGI. Trimming shortened V by 4 bases and J by 0 bases, and 12 bases separated the two germline ends. CDR3: CASSSGGRLNTEAFF. DNA of the CDR3: TGTGCCAGCAGTTCCGGCGGCAGACTGAACACTGAAGCTTTCTTT.

The V and J genes are TRBV19 and TRBJ1-2; a possible D gene is TRBD1 (6 bases). Per germline, CDR1 LNHDA and CDR2 SQIVND (reference sequence). This CDR3 has 13 residues. V lost 8 bases and J lost 2, with 12 bases in between. This CDR3 reads CASSQGWNYGYTF. CDR3 bases: TGTGCCAGTTCACAGGGTTGGAACTATGGCTACACCTTC.